This TCR beta chain emerged from a study of blood T cell repertoires in COVID-19. Overall study context: Acute and convalescent COVID-19 samples came from the United States, Italy and Spain. Sample material is recorded as cDNA or gDNA derived from T cells, B-cell-depleted T cells, or PBMCs.

Authors' analysis steps: Reference gene primer amplification yielded estimated nucleated cell counts. Clones were sequenced by immunoSEQ multiplex PCR, and TCRdb holds only the in-frame ones, with some missing. From that table come the V and J calls and clone size; the DNA was used to work out D and trimming. The sample lists roughly 250,000 clones, approximately 80% seen once, with about 2.9% in the top ten. Notes on this clone: A junction end diverges from the germline sequence, so it may reflect a read error.

The CDR3 contains 13 residues. In germline, CDR1 is MNHNY, CDR2 SVGAGI (reference sequence). The chain recombines TRBV6-6 with TRBJ2-7; maybe TRBD2 (5 bases). The sequence derives from a woman aged 60-70 years with active or convalescent COVID-19. Sequencing was performed on peripheral blood. Written as DNA, the CDR3 is TGTGCCAGCAGTTACGAAGGGATAACGGCGGGCGGCTTC. This codes for CASSYEGITAGGF.